These 26 T cell receptor beta chains share one sample of origin, sequenced in a study of T cell repertoires in cytomegalovirus infection (dated by TCRdb to between 2017 and 2020). The sequencer listed for this sample is Illumina HiSeq 1500. Using fastp trimming at Q25 and MiXCR clonotype assembly, TCRdb reanalyzed the public sequencing data and kept in-frame beta chains. All rows with the same CDR3 protein become a single entry with the most common DNA and genes. For this sample there are 400,000 or so distinct CDR3 sequences; roughly 31% appear just once. Roughly 15% of the sample goes to the ten largest clones. The sample taken for sequencing was PBMCs. The origin of the receptors is a human donor in good health (CMV status not recorded). Some clones in this sample may be carry-over from other donors' samples.

Many counts were recorded for this clonotype. The chain is built from TRBV7-2 and TRBJ2-5; D is ambiguous. This CDR3 has 13 residues. The V and J ends lost 1 base and 5 bases respectively, with 8 bases between them. From germline, CDR1 is SGHTA and CDR2 FQGNSA. CDR3 residues: CASSLGSVETQYF. CDR3 DNA sequence: TGTGCCAGCAGCTTAGGGAGTGTGGAGACCCAGTACTTC.

This clonotype was seen at least ten times. The V call is TRBV25-1, the J call TRBJ1-5, with 7 nucleotides matching TRBD1. CDR1 and CDR2 (germline): MGHDK, SYGVNS. V lost 4 bases and J lost 4; bases outside the gene matches: 7. CDR3 length: 15 amino acids. The CDR3 nucleotides are TGTGCCAGCAGTGGGGGACAGAGTGAGAATCAGCCCCAGCATTTT. This codes for CASSGGQSENQPQHF.

Concerning this clonotype itself: The final CDR3 position lacks the conserved phenylalanine or tryptophan, pointing to a likely read error. The chain couples TRBV12-3 or TRBV12-4 to TRBJ2-7; TRBD1 matches 7 bases. J gave up 4 bases and V 2 bases, and 8 bases lay outside the gene matches. This CDR3 comprises 15 residues. The CDR3 sequence is CASSLSEGGIYEQYS. The CDR3 bases are TGTGCCAGCAGTTTATCTGAAGGGGGCATTTACGAGCAGTACTCC.

The chain links TRBV18 to TRBJ2-1; weak D call: TRBD2 (6 bases). CDR1 and CDR2 (germline): KGHSH, LQKENI. Deletions cut 4 bases from V and 5 bases from J, with 18 bases between. CDR3 length: 16 residues. Here the CDR3 reads CASSQNRGYGNNEQFF. The CDR3 DNA is TGTGCCAGCTCACAAAACCGGGGGTATGGTAACAATGAGCAGTTCTTC. The complete variable domain, with remaining parts taken from reference TRBV18 and TRBJ2-1, reads NAGVMQNPRHLVRRRGQEARLRCSPMKGHSHVYWYRQLPEEGLKFMVYLQKENIIDESGMPKERFSAEFPKEGPSILRIQQVVRGDSAAYFCASSQNRGYGNNEQFFGPGTRLTVL.

Only a few counts were recorded for this clonotype. The chain couples TRBV7-9 to TRBJ2-5, with unresolved D. The germline gives CDR1 SEHNR, CDR2 FQNEAQ (reference sequence). CDR3 length: 14 residues. Trimming pared 5 bases from V and 7 bases from J, leaving 17 bases between. DNA of the CDR3: TGTGCCAGCAGCGCACCGGGTCTGAGTGGGACCCAGTACTTC. Protein: CASSAPGLSGTQYF.

This clonotype occurred many times. The rearrangement links TRBV7-2 to TRBJ2-7; D could derive from TRBD1 or TRBD2 (5 bases each). Trimming pared 0 bases from V and 4 bases from J, leaving 16 bases between. The CDR3 is 16 amino acids. The germline gives CDR1 SGHTA, CDR2 FQGNSA. This CDR3 reads CASSLAHGRDGYEQYF. The CDR3 DNA reads TGTGCCAGCAGCTTAGCGCACGGCAGGGACGGGTACGAGCAGTACTTC.

J is TRBJ2-1 and V is TRBV6-4; no clear D gene. V dropped 3 bases and J dropped 4 bases, with 10 bases sitting between them. This CDR3 comprises 14 residues. CDR1 is MRHNA, CDR2 SNTAGT, per germline. CDR3 DNA sequence: TGTGCCAGCAGTGAATCTGCTGATTACAATGAGCAGTTCTTC. This translates into CASSESADYNEQFF.

This clonotype occurred a few times. The genes are TRBV12-3 or TRBV12-4 and TRBJ1-3; the match to TRBD1 covers 7 bases. The CDR3 contains 15 residues. V shed 6 bases, J shed 4 bases, and the junction held 9 bases outside the gene matches. DNA for the CDR3: TGTGCCAGCAGCCGTATAAAGGGGGCAGGAAACACCATATATTTT. It codes for CASSRIKGAGNTIYF.

This clonotype was counted between two and nine times. This sequence joins TRBV9 and TRBJ1-1; tentative D call: TRBD1 (6 bases). Germline CDR1 is SGDLS and CDR2 is YYNGEE. There are 15 residues in the CDR3. Trimming shortened V by 4 bases and J by 1 base, and 14 bases separated the two germline ends. This CDR3 is CASSPRGGPNTEAFF. The CDR3 DNA is TGTGCCAGCAGCCCAAGAGGGGGACCGAACACTGAAGCTTTCTTT.

This clonotype was seen just once. Lacking the conserved final phenylalanine or tryptophan, this CDR3 likely reflects a read error. The chain is built from TRBV20-1 and TRBJ2-7; D unresolved. The germline V gene has CDR1 DFQATT and CDR2 SNEGSKA (reference sequence). The CDR3 totals 15 residues. CDR3 loop: CSARLWRLASYDQYL. CDR3 DNA sequence: TGCAGTGCTCGTCTCTGGCGGTTAGCCTCCTACGATCAGTACCTC.

As regards this clonotype: It may be a read error: a sequence one base away is much more abundant. The chain recombines TRBV7-6 with TRBJ2-5; 8 bases align to TRBD1. Germline CDR1 is SGHVS and CDR2 is FNYEAQ. CDR3 size: 15 residues. CDR3 sequence reads: CASRPGQGLQDTQYF. The CDR3 region has the DNA TGTGCCAGCAGACCCGGACAGGGCTTACAAGATACCCAGTACTTC.

This clonotype occurred a few times. The chain uses TRBV5-4 and TRBJ2-1; D gene ambiguous. Germline lookup yields CDR1 SGHNT and CDR2 YYREEE (reference sequence). CDR3 length: 12 residues. Between the trimmed V and J ends, which lost 0 bases and 9 bases, there was a span of 7 bases. The CDR3 is CASSLVSAEQFF. CDR3 DNA: TGTGCCAGCAGCTTGGTCAGTGCTGAGCAGTTCTTC.

This clonotype was counted a few times. V is TRBV4-1 and J is TRBJ1-6; D perhaps matches TRBD1 (6 bases). Between the trimmed V and J ends, which lost 2 bases and 9 bases, there was a span of 14 bases. The length of the CDR3 is 15 residues. Germline V gives CDR1 MGHRA, CDR2 YSYEKL. The DNA for the CDR3 is TGCGCCAGCAGCCAAAAACAGGGTGGGAGTTCACCCCTCCACTTT. Translating it yields CASSQKQGGSSPLHF.

This clonotype was found many times. The junction shows a germline mismatch at one end, possibly a read error. V usage is TRBV5-1 and J usage is TRBJ1-1; D is unclear. The CDR3 runs 13 residues. Germline V gene sequence: CDR1 SGHRS, CDR2 YFSETQ. The CDR3 DNA reads TGTGCCAGCAGTCTCCGATTGAACACTGAAGCTTTCTTT. Its protein is CASSLRLNTEAFF.

The chain combines TRBV4-1 with TRBJ1-2, with D uncertain. The CDR3 runs to 19 residues. Germline V gene lookup returns CDR1 MGHRA and CDR2 YSYEKL. V lost 4 bases, J lost 4 bases, and 28 bases lay in between. The CDR3 protein is CASSLPSVGSRTWSYGYTF. The CDR3, as DNA: TGCGCCAGCAGCCTTCCCTCCGTAGGATCTCGAACCTGGAGCTATGGCTACACCTTC.

The chain recombines TRBV28 with TRBJ2-7; the match to TRBD1 covers 7 bases. This CDR3 has 16 amino acids. The V gene end was trimmed by 6 bases and the J gene end by 3 bases; junction bases not matched to a gene: 14. Looked up from germline, CDR1 is MDHEN and CDR2 is SYDVKM. The CDR3 spells CASSEGRAGGIYEQYF. CDR3 DNA: TGTGCCAGCAGCGAGGGGCGGGCAGGGGGAATCTACGAGCAGTACTTC.

In its sample, this clonotype was seen a few times. CDR3 DNA sequence: TGTGCCAGCAGTTTGATTCTAGCGGGGGGGGATTTCGGTACCCAGTACTTC. Its protein is CASSLILAGGDFGTQYF. This chain links TRBV12-3 or TRBV12-4 with TRBJ2-5, with 12 bases fitting TRBD2. This CDR3 has 17 amino acids. V shed 3 bases, J shed 8 bases, and the junction held 13 bases outside the gene matches.

Details on this clonotype: The junction departs from the called germline gene at one end, perhaps through a read error. The V call is TRBV7-9, the J call TRBJ1-2; D is ambiguous. CDR1 and CDR2 from the germline V gene are SEHNR and FQNEAQ (reference sequence). The CDR3 extends over 13 amino acids. The chain's CDR3 is CASSYPPNYCYTF. CDR3 coding DNA: TGTGCCAGCAGCTATCCCCCTAACTATTGCTACACCTTC. The whole variable domain, remainder taken from reference TRBV7-9 and TRBJ1-2, is DTGVSQNPRHKITKRGQNVTFRCDPISEHNRLYWYRQTLGQGPEFLTYFQNEAQLEKSRLLSDRFSAERPKGSFSTLEIQRTEQGDSAMYLCASSYPPNYCYTFGSGTRLTVV.

The V and J genes are TRBV6-6 and TRBJ1-5; tentative D call: TRBD1 (6 bases). V was cut by 7 bases and J by 3 bases, with 13 bases left in between. Per germline, CDR1 MNHNY and CDR2 SVGAGI (reference sequence). CDR3 length: 14 amino acids. The chain's CDR3 is CASTLDRLNQPQHF. For the CDR3, the DNA is TGTGCCAGCACCCTAGACAGGCTCAATCAGCCCCAGCATTTT.

This chain links TRBV7-9 with TRBJ1-2, with D perhaps matching TRBD1 (6 bases). The V end was cut by 0 bases, the J end by 6 bases, with 8 bases between. CDR3 length: 13 amino acids. CDR1 is SEHNR, CDR2 FQNEAQ, per germline (reference sequence). CDR3 residues: CASSLANRDGYTF. CDR3 coding DNA: TGTGCCAGCAGCTTAGCAAACAGGGATGGCTACACCTTC.

To note about this clonotype: Mismatch with germline at one junction end may stem from a read error. The chain joins TRBV25-1 to TRBJ1-2; 8 nucleotides align to TRBD1. CDR3 length: 15 amino acids. Germline V gene sequence: CDR1 MGHDK, CDR2 SYGVNS. The CDR3 sequence is CASGDPGTGQGGYTF. In DNA form, the CDR3 reads TGTGCCAGCGGTGACCCCGGGACAGGCCAGGGGGGCTACACCTTC.

Only a few counts were recorded for this clonotype. J is TRBJ1-1 and V is TRBV18; weak D call: TRBD1 (5 bases). Per germline, CDR1 KGHSH and CDR2 LQKENI. The V and J ends lost 3 bases and 0 bases respectively, with 11 bases between them. The CDR3 runs 15 residues. The CDR3 protein is CASSPQGGVNTEAFF. CDR3 coding DNA: TGTGCCAGCTCACCCCAGGGCGGCGTGAACACTGAAGCTTTCTTT.

This clonotype was observed at least ten times. The chain uses TRBV7-2 and TRBJ1-3; D perhaps matches TRBD1 (6 bases). The germline gives CDR1 SGHTA, CDR2 FQGNSA. Trimming left V 0 bases short and J 5 bases short, with 11 bases between. The CDR3 covers 15 residues. CDR3 sequence: CASSLARQERNTIYF. The CDR3 DNA reads TGTGCCAGCAGCTTAGCGAGACAGGAGAGAAACACCATATATTTT.

The sample holds many counts of this clonotype. The chain links TRBV12-3 or TRBV12-4 to TRBJ1-5, with TRBD1 matching 10 bases. Losses at the gene ends were 6 bases for V and 2 bases for J; bases not matched to a gene: 7. The CDR3 contains 16 residues. Written as DNA, the CDR3 is TGTGCCAGCAGGCCGGGGGGGACAGGGGGCAATCAGCCCCAGCATTTT. Amino acid sequence: CASRPGGTGGNQPQHF.

This clonotype came up many times. The V call is TRBV7-2, the J call TRBJ1-1; no definite D call. CDR1 is SGHTA and CDR2 is FQGNSA in the germline V gene. Between the trimmed V and J ends, which lost 4 bases and 1 base, there was a span of 13 bases. CDR3 length: 15 residues. CDR3 nucleotides: TGTGCCAGCAGCTCCGAGGCGCTTCAGAACACTGAAGCTTTCTTT. Its protein is CASSSEALQNTEAFF.

Only a few counts were recorded for this clonotype. J is TRBJ1-2 and V is TRBV10-2; no clear D gene. The V gene lost 3 bases and the J gene lost 7 bases, with 12 bases spanning the gap. Germline CDR1 is WSHSY and CDR2 is SAAADI. The CDR3 loop spans 13 amino acids. In DNA, the CDR3 is TGCGCCAGCAGTGAAAACAGTCAATCTGGCTACACCTTC. Residues: CASSENSQSGYTF.